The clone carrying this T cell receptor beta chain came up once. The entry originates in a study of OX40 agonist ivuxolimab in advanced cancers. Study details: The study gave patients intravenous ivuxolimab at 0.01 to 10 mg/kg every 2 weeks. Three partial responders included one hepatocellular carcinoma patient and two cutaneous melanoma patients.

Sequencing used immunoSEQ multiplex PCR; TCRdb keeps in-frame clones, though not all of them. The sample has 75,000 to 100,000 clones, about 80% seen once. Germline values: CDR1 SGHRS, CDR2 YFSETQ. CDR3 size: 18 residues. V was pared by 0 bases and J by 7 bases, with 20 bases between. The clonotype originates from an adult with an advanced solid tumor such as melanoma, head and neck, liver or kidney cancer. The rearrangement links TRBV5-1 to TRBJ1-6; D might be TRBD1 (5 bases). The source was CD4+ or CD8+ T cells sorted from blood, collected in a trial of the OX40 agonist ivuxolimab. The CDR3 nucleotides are TGCGCCAGCAGCTTGGGGGTAGGGGCAGGTGAAAAGAATTCACCCCTCCACTTT. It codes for CASSLGVGAGEKNSPLHF.